A selection of T cell receptor beta chains follows, all from one sample in a study of blood T cell repertoires in COVID-19. Produced via immunoSEQ multiplex PCR; TCRdb's table is partial and in-frame only. Found here are approximately 230,000 clones, approximately 90% of them singletons; the top ten hold about 6.9%. The sample consisted of PBMCs or T cells enriched from blood (not recorded which). The origin of the receptors is a woman aged 25 to 39 with acute COVID-19. The CDR3 runs from the conserved cysteine through the conserved F or W. The D gene is left open where the match is weak. Size is stated for part of the rows, as once, few or many counts, or as a class when the clone is expanded.

>TRBV28|few|TRBJ1-5|.
CASSFVAASQPQHF
TGTGCCAGCAGTTTTGTGGCCGCCAGTCAGCCCCAGCATTTT
>TRBV6-5|once|TRBJ1-1|TRBD1
CASHRQGAIEAFF
TGTGCCAGCCACCGACAGGGCGCAATTGAAGCTTTCTTT
>TRBV6-5|.|TRBJ1-6|.
CASSYSMTAASPLHF
TGTGCCAGCAGTTACTCTATGACAGCTGCTTCACCCCTCCACTTT
>TRBV4-1|once|TRBJ1-4|.
CASSQDRQGREKLFF
TGCGCCAGCAGCCAAGATCGGCAGGGTCGTGAAAAACTGTTTTTT
>TRBV7-6|once|TRBJ1-1|.
CASSSETGFGTEAFF
TGTGCCAGCAGCTCAGAGACAGGATTTGGCACTGAAGCTTTCTTT
>TRBV28|.|TRBJ1-1|TRBD1
CASSLAGTGPPGAEAFF
TGTGCCAGCAGTTTAGCCGGGACAGGACCCCCGGGAGCTGAAGCTTTCTTT
>TRBV5-1|.|TRBJ1-1|.
CASGGQNEAFF
TGCGCCAGCGGCGGACAGAACGAAGCTTTCTTT
>TRBV12-3/TRBV12-4|.|TRBJ1-2|.
CASSLYGYGYTF
TGTGCCAGCAGTTTGTACGGGTATGGCTACACCTTC
>TRBV11-3|.|TRBJ2-1|TRBD2
CASSLSPGPLSGRERNEQFF
TGTGCCAGCAGCTTAAGCCCAGGACCCCTTAGCGGGAGGGAGAGGAATGAGCAGTTCTTC
>TRBV5-5|.|TRBJ1-5|.
CASSLVQVVGNQPQHF
TGTGCCAGCAGCTTAGTCCAGGTGGTAGGCAATCAGCCCCAGCATTTT
>TRBV4-2|.|TRBJ1-5|TRBD1
CASSQDWAGGQPQHF
TGTGCCAGCAGCCAAGATTGGGCAGGGGGACAGCCCCAGCATTTT
>TRBV5-6|.|TRBJ1-2|.
CASSLGGLDGYTF
TGTGCCAGCAGCTTGGGGGGGCTAGATGGCTACACCTTC
>TRBV5-1|.|TRBJ2-1|.
CASSLGVTVFNEQFF
TGCGCCAGCAGCTTGGGGGTGACAGTTTTCAATGAGCAGTTCTTC
>TRBV5-8|.|TRBJ1-2|.
CASSLVRRGYGYTF
TGTGCCAGCAGCTTGGTTAGACGAGGGTATGGCTACACCTTC
>TRBV10-3|.|TRBJ1-4|TRBD1
CAIRGDRDNEKLFF
TGTGCCATCAGGGGGGACAGGGATAATGAAAAACTGTTTTTT
>TRBV7-8|.|TRBJ2-1|TRBD2
CASSRTPGTSGGAVGEQFF
TGTGCCAGCAGCCGGACTCCAGGGACTAGCGGGGGGGCCGTCGGTGAGCAGTTCTTC
>TRBV28|.|TRBJ1-1|.
CAGRDNLISTEAFF
TGTGCCGGTCGGGACAACCTTATATCCACTGAAGCTTTCTTT
>TRBV7-9|.|TRBJ2-5|TRBD2
CASSRGLAGGQRETQYF
TGTGCCAGCAGCCGGGGACTAGCGGGAGGGCAGCGAGAGACCCAGTACTTC
>TRBV7-8|.|TRBJ2-3|.
CASSQPRGTDTQYF
TGTGCCAGCAGCCAACCCAGGGGCACAGATACGCAGTATTTT
>TRBV29-1|.|TRBJ2-1|.
CSVEDRIFHNEQFF
TGCAGCGTTGAAGACAGGATTTTCCACAATGAGCAGTTCTTC
>TRBV20-1|few|TRBJ2-5|.
CSANNGETQYF
TGCAGTGCTAATAACGGGGAGACCCAGTACTTC
>TRBV2|once|TRBJ2-1|.
CASSARRVSYNEQFF
TGTGCCAGCAGCGCACGCAGGGTCTCCTACAATGAGCAGTTCTTC
>TRBV11-3|once|TRBJ2-7|TRBD1
CASSLDPGTGNEQYF
TGTGCCAGCAGCTTAGACCCCGGGACAGGGAACGAGCAGTACTTC
>TRBV28|.|TRBJ1-4|.
CASSFLPGATNEKLFF
TGTGCCAGCAGTTTCCTCCCCGGAGCTACTAATGAAAAACTGTTTTTT
>TRBV19|.|TRBJ1-3|.
CASTPSRTSGNTIYF
TGTGCCAGTACCCCCTCCAGAACCTCTGGAAACACCATATATTTT
>TRBV3-1/TRBV3-2|many|TRBJ2-3|TRBD2
CASTSAGGPIDTQYF
TGTGCCAGCACCTCGGCGGGGGGGCCGATAGATACGCAGTATTTT
>TRBV5-3|.|TRBJ1-2|TRBD1
CARSLDRQGAASDYGYTF
TGTGCCAGAAGCTTGGACAGACAGGGGGCCGCAAGTGACTATGGCTACACCTTC
>TRBV18|.|TRBJ2-5|.
CASSPWRLDPTLTSLETQYF
TGTGCCAGCTCACCTTGGAGGCTTGACCCCACGCTCACCTCTCTAGAGACCCAGTACTTC
>TRBV27|few|TRBJ2-7|.
CASRRRQHPYEQYF
TGTGCCAGCAGAAGACGACAGCACCCCTACGAGCAGTACTTC
>TRBV19|.|TRBJ2-1|.
CASSIGTRPSPHEQFF
TGTGCCAGTAGTATAGGAACTAGACCCTCGCCCCATGAGCAGTTCTTC
>TRBV29-1|.|TRBJ2-7|TRBD1
CSVGGQGRMEQYF
TGCAGCGTTGGGGGACAGGGGAGGATGGAGCAGTACTTC
>TRBV2|.|TRBJ1-2|.
CASNFGGADGYTF
TGTGCCAGCAATTTTGGGGGGGCCGATGGCTACACCTTC
>TRBV11-2|.|TRBJ1-4|.
CASSLFGVNEKLFF
TGTGCCAGCAGCTTGTTCGGGGTAAATGAAAAACTGTTTTTT
>TRBV19|.|TRBJ2-3|.
CASSIGSFTDTQYF
TGTGCCAGTAGTATCGGTAGCTTCACAGATACGCAGTATTTT
>TRBV2|.|TRBJ2-5|.
CASRLETQYF
TGTGCCAGCAGACTTGAGACCCAGTACTTC
>TRBV5-8|.|TRBJ2-3|TRBD2
CASSRLAGYTDTQYF
TGTGCCAGCAGCAGACTAGCGGGGTACACAGATACGCAGTATTTT
>TRBV3-1/TRBV3-2|.|TRBJ1-6|TRBD1
CASSPSSTGPNSPLHF
TGTGCCAGCAGCCCCTCCTCGACAGGGCCTAATTCACCCCTCCACTTT
>TRBV5-6|.|TRBJ1-2|.
CASSHVGQNYGYTF
TGTGCCAGCAGCCACGTCGGACAGAACTATGGCTACACCTTC
>TRBV7-2|.|TRBJ2-7|TRBD2
CASSLTSGNSYEQYF
TGTGCCAGCAGCTTAACTAGCGGGAATTCCTACGAGCAGTACTTC
>TRBV4-1|.|TRBJ1-2|.
CASSPWRAANYGYTF
TGCGCCAGCAGCCCTTGGAGGGCAGCTAACTATGGCTACACCTTC
>TRBV5-1|once|TRBJ2-7|.
CASSLGGSSYEQYF
TGCGCCAGCAGCTTGGGCGGCAGCTCCTACGAGCAGTACTTC
>TRBV5-6|.|TRBJ2-3|.
CASSYLVAKFTDTQYF
TGTGCCAGCAGCTATCTCGTAGCTAAATTCACAGATACGCAGTATTTT
>TRBV5-8|.|TRBJ2-1|.
CASSLESRASGNEQFF
TGTGCCAGCAGCTTGGAGTCGAGGGCCTCGGGCAATGAGCAGTTCTTC
>TRBV12-3/TRBV12-4|.|TRBJ2-4|.
CASSPDSVIQYF
TGTGCCAGCAGCCCTGACAGCGTCATTCAGTACTTC
>TRBV10-3|.|TRBJ2-2|TRBD1
CAISEPPGGARGTGELFF
TGTGCCATCAGTGAGCCCCCAGGGGGCGCCCGAGGGACCGGGGAGCTGTTTTTT